The sequence of this T cell receptor (beta chain) was determined in a study of blood T cell repertoires in COVID-19. The trim removed 7 bases at V and 4 bases at J, leaving 12 bases unmatched. Looked up from germline, CDR1 is MDHEN and CDR2 is SYDVKM. The CDR3 has 15 residues. TCRdb keeps only in-frame clones here, not all; method: immunoSEQ multiplex PCR. In the table there are more than 120,000 clones, roughly 89% of which are singletons. The sequenced material came from peripheral blood. The TCR was taken from a woman aged 45 to 65 with active or convalescent COVID-19. The V and J genes are TRBV28 and TRBJ2-5; 7 nucleotides line up with TRBD1. For the CDR3, the DNA is TGTGCCAGCACCCTTCCGTCCCCAGGGGGAGAGACCCAGTACTTC. This sequence encodes CASTLPSPGGETQYF.